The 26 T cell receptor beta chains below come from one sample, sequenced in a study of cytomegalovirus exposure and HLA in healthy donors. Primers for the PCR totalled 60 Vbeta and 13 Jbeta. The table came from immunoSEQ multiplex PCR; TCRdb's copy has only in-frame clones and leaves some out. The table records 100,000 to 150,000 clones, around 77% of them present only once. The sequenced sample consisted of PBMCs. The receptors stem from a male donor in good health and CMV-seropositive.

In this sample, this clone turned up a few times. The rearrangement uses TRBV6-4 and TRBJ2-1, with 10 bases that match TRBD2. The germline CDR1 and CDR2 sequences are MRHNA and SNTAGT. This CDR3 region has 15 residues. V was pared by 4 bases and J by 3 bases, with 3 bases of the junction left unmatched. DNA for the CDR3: TGTGCCAGCAGTGGTGGACTAGCGGACTACAATGAGCAGTTCTTC. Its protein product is CASSGGLADYNEQFF.

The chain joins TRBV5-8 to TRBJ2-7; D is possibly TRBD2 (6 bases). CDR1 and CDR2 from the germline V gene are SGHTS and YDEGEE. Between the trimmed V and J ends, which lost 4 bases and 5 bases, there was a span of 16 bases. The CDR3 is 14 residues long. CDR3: CASSPRGEEDEQYF. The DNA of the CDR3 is TGTGCCAGCAGCCCTCGCGGGGAGGAAGACGAGCAGTACTTC. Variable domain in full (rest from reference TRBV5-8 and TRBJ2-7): EAGVTQSPTHLIKTRGQQATLRCSPISGHTSVYWYQQALGLGLQFLLWYDEGEERNRGNFPPRFSGRQFPNYSSELNVNALELEDSALYLCASSPRGEEDEQYFGPGTRLTVT.

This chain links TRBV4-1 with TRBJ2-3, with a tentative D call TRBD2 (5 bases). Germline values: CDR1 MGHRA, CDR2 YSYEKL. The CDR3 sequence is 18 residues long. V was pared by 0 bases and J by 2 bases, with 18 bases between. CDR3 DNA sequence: TGCGCCAGCAGCCAAGAGTGGGATCCGGGGTACTACACAGATACGCAGTATTTT. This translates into CASSQEWDPGYYTDTQYF.

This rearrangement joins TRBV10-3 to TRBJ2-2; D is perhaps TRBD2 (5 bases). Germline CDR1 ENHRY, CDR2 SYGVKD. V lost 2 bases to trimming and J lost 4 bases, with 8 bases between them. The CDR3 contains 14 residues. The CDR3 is CAISEPRATGELFF. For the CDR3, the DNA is TGTGCCATCAGTGAGCCGCGGGCCACCGGGGAGCTGTTTTTT.

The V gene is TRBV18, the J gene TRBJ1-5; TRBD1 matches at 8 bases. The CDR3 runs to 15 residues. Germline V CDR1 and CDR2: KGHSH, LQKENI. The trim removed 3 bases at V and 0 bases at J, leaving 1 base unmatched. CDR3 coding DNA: TGTGCCAGCTCACCTCAGGGGGCTAGCAATCAGCCCCAGCATTTT. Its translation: CASSPQGASNQPQHF.

In DNA, the CDR3 is TGCGCCAGCAGCCATTCATCCCCCCCGCAGGGAGGAGTGAATGAGCAGTTCTTC. It translates to CASSHSSPPQGGVNEQFF. The chain recombines TRBV4-1 with TRBJ2-1, with a tentative D call TRBD2 (6 bases). CDR1 MGHRA and CDR2 YSYEKL come from the germline V gene. CDR3 length: 18 amino acids. The germline V and J ends were trimmed by 3 bases and 7 bases, with 25 bases remaining between them.

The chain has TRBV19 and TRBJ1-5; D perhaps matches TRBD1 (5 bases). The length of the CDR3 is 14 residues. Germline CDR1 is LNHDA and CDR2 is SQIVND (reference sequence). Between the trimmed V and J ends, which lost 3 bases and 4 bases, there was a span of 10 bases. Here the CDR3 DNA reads TGTGCCAGTAGTATCAGGGACTGGAATCAGCCCCAGCATTTT. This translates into CASSIRDWNQPQHF.

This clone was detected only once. DNA of the CDR3: TGTGCCAGCAGTATGCAGATGAACACTGAAGCTTTCTTT. The encoded protein is CASSMQMNTEAFF. The genes are TRBV2 and TRBJ1-1, with D uncertain. The CDR3 is 13 amino acids. V lost 5 bases to trimming and J lost 0 bases, with 7 bases between them. Germline CDR1 and CDR2: SNHLY and FYNNEI.

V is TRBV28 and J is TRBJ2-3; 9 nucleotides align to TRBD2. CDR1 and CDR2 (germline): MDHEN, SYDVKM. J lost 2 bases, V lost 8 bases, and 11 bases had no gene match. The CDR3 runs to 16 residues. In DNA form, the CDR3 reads TGTGCCAGCGGAAGGCTAGCGGGGATCAACACAGATACGCAGTATTTT. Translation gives CASGRLAGINTDTQYF.

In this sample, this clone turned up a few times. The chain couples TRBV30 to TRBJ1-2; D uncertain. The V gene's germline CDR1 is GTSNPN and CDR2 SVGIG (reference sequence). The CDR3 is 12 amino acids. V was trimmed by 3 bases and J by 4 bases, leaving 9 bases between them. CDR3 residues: CAWSQPSYGYTF. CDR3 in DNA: TGTGCCTGGAGCCAACCGAGCTATGGCTACACCTTC.

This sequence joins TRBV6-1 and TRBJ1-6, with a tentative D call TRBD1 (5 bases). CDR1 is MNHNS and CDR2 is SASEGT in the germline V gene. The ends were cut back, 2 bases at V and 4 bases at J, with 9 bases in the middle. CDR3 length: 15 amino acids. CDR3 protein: CASSEMGLYNSPLHF. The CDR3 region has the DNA TGTGCCAGCAGTGAAATGGGGCTTTATAATTCACCCCTCCACTTT.

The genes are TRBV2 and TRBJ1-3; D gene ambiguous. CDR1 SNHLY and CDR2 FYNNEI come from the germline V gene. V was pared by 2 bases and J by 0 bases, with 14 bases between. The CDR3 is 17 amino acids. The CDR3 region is CASSERGPAGSGNTIYF. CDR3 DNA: TGTGCCAGCAGTGAACGCGGGCCGGCGGGCTCTGGAAACACCATATATTTT.

The CDR3 loop is CASSLGGDRVEQYF. The CDR3 coding sequence is TGTGCCAGCAGTTTGGGAGGGGACAGGGTCGAGCAGTACTTC. The chain has TRBV28 and TRBJ2-7; 9 bases agree with TRBD1. CDR1 and CDR2 from the germline V gene are MDHEN and SYDVKM. The CDR3 loop spans 14 amino acids. V dropped 3 bases and J dropped 6; count of bases not matched to a gene: 6.

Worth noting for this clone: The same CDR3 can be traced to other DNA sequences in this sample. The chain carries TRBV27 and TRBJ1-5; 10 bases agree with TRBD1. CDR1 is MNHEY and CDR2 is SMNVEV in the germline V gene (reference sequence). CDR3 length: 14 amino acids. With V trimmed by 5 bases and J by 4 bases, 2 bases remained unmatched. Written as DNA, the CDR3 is TGTGCCAGCAGTCCGGGACAGGGGAATCAGCCCCAGCATTTT. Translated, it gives CASSPGQGNQPQHF.

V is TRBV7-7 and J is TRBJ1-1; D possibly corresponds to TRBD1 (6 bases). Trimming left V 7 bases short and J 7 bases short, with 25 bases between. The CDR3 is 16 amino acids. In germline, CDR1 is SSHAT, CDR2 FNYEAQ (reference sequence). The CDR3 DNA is TGTGCCAGCAACCTCTTCCGGGGGGCGCGTAGGGGTGAAGCTTTCTTT. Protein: CASNLFRGARRGEAFF.

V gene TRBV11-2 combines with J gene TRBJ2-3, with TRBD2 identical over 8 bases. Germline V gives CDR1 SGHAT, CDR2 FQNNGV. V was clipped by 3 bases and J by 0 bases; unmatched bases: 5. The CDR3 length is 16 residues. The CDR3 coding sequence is TGTGCCAGCAGCTTGGGACTAGTCGGTAGCACAGATACGCAGTATTTT. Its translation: CASSLGLVGSTDTQYF.

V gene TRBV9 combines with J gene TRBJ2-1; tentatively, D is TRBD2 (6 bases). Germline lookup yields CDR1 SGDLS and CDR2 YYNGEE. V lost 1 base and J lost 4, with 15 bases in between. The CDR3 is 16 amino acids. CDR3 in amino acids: CASSVTRAGIYNEQFF. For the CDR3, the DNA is TGTGCCAGCAGCGTAACCCGGGCGGGAATATACAATGAGCAGTTCTTC.

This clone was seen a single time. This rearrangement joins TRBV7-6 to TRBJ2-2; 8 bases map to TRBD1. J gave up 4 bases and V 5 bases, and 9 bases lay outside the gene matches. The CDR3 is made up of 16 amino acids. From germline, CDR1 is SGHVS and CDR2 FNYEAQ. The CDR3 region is CASSRPRGQGTGELFF. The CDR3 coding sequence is TGTGCCAGCAGCCGCCCCAGGGGGCAGGGCACCGGGGAGCTGTTTTTT.

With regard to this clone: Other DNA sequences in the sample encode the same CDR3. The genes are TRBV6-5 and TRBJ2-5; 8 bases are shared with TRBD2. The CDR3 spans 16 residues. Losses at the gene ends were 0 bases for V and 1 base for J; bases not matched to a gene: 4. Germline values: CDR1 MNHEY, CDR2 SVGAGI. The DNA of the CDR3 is TGTGCCAGCAGTTACTCGGCGGGGGGCTTCCAAGAGACCCAGTACTTC. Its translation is CASSYSAGGFQETQYF.

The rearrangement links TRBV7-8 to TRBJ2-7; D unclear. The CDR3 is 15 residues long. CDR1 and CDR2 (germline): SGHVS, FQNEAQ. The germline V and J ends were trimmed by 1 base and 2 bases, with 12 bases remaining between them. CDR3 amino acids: CASSLGWAATYEQYF. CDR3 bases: TGTGCCAGCAGCTTAGGATGGGCAGCAACCTACGAGCAGTACTTC.

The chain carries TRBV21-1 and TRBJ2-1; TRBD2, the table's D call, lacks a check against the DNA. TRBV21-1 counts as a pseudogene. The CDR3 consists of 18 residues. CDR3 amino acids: CASSFTSGKYPNCNEQFF. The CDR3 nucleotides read TGTGCCAGCAGTTTTACTAGCGGGAAATACCCCAACTGCAATGAGCAGTTCTTC.

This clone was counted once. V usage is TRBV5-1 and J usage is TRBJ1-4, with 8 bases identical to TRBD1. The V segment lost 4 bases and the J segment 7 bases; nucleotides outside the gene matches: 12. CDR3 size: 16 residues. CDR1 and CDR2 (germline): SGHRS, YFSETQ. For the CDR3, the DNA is TGCGCCAGCAGCCTGGGGACAGGCGGATCTCTTGAAAAACTGTTTTTT. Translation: CASSLGTGGSLEKLFF.

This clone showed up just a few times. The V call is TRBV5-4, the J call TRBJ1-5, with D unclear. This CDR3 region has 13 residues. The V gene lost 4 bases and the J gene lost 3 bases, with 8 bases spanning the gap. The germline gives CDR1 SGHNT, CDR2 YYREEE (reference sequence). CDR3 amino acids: CASSHGNNQPQHF. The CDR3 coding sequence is TGTGCCAGCAGCCACGGGAACAATCAGCCCCAGCATTTT.

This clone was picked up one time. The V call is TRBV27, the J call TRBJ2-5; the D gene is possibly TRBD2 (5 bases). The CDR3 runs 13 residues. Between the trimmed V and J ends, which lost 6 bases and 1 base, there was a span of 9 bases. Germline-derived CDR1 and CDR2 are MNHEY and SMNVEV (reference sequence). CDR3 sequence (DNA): TGTGCCAGCAGCCCTCGGGGCCAAGAGACCCAGTACTTC. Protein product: CASSPRGQETQYF.

CDR3 DNA sequence: TGTGCCAGCAGCTTAGCACTGACAGGGCCCTCTTACAATGAGCAGTTCTTC. Translating it yields CASSLALTGPSYNEQFF. The chain has TRBV7-2 and TRBJ2-1; 7 bases fit TRBD1. CDR1 is SGHTA, CDR2 FQGNSA, per germline. There are 17 residues in the CDR3. Trimming removed 0 bases from V and 4 bases from J; junction bases left unmatched: 9.

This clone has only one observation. The CDR3 bases are TGTGCCAGCAACTCCGGGACAGCCCAAGAGACCCAGTACTTC. It codes for CASNSGTAQETQYF. This chain uses TRBV5-5 with TRBJ2-5; 7 bases map to TRBD1. The length of the CDR3 is 14 residues. The junction had 6 bases not matched to a gene; V was cut back by 6 bases and J by 1 base. The germline V gene has CDR1 SGHKS and CDR2 YYEKEE (reference sequence).